This TCR beta chain came from a study of blood T cells in healthy people across ages. Study overall: Template switching picked up about one barcoded beta molecule for each two T cells. Study-level points and caveats: Strong correlation existed between TCR beta diversity and naive T cell percentage.

Alongside a J-beta primer mix, a sample-barcoded 5' primer served in a second PCR lasting about 7 to 11 cycles. Per sample, CDR3-containing paired-end reads numbered at least 2.5 million. TCRdb fed the 5' RACE reads into MiXCR, producing one record per CDR3 protein. The data hold around 1.5 million distinct CDR3 sequences, with around 35% observed a single time. Peripheral blood samples of around 9.5 milliliters were drawn from each donor. The CDR3 is 15 amino acids. CDR1 MDHEN and CDR2 SYDVKM come from the germline V gene. The ends lost 3 bases at V and 5 bases at J; junction bases unmatched: 8. Regarding this clonotype: Its antigen remains unknown.

The V call is TRBV28, the J call TRBJ2-3, with 7 nucleotides matching TRBD2. The clonotype was recovered from a woman aged 30 to 39 in good health. Sequencing used blood. The CDR3 region has the DNA TGTGCCAGCAGTTTCCGGACTAGGAGTAGAGATACGCAGTATTTT. Protein sequence: CASSFRTRSRDTQYF.